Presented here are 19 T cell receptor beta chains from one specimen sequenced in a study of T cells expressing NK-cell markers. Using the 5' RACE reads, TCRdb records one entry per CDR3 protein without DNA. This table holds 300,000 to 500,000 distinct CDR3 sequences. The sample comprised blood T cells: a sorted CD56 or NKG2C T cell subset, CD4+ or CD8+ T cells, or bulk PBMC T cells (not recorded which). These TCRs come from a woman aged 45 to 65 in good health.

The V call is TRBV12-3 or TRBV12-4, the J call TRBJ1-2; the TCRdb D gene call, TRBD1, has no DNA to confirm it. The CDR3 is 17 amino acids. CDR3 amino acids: CASYHPGTGDGNYGYTF.

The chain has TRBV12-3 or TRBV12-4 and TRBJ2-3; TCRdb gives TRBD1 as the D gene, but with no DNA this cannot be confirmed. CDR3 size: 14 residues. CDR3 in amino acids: CASTRLRGTDTQYF.

The CDR3: CASTSRHEQYF. The rearrangement uses TRBV7-9 and TRBJ2-7. CDR3 length: 11 amino acids. Germline CDR1 is SEHNR and CDR2 is FQNEAQ (reference sequence). Filled out from reference TRBV7-9 and TRBJ2-7, the complete variable domain reads DTGVSQNPRHKITKRGQNVTFRCDPISEHNRLYWYRQTLGQGPEFLTYFQNEAQLEKSRLLSDRFSAERPKGSFSTLEIQRTEQGDSAMYLCASTSRHEQYFGPGTRLTVT.

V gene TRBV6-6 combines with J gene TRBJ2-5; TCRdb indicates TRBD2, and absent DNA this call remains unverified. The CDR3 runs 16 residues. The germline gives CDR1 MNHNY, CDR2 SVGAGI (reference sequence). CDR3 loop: CASSYLGSGLQETQYF.

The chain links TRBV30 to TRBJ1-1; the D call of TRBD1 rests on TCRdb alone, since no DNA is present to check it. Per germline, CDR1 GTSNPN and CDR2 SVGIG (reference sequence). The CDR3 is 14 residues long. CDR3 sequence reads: CAWSAGQGSTEAFF.

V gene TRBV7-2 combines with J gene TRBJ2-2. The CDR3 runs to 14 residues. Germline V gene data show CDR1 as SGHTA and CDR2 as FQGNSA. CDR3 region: CASSLAVASGELFF. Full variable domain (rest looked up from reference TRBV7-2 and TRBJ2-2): GAGVSQSPSNKVTEKGKDVELRCDPISGHTALYWYRQSLGQGLEFLIYFQGNSAPDKSGLPSDRFSAERTGGSVSTLTIQRTQQEDSAVYLCASSLAVASGELFFGEGSRLTVL.

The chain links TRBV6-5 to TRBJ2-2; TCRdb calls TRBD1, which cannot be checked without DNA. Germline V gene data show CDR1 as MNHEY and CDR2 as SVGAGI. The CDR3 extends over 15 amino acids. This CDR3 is CATWGAGNRIGELFF.

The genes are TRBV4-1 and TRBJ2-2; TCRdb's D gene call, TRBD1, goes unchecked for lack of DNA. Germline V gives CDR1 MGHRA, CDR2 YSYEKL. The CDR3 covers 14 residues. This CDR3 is CASSKTGGSGELFF.

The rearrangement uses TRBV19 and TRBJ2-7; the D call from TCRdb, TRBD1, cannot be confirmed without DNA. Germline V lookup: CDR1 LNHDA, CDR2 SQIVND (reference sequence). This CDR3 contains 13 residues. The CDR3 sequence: CATAGFWGGEQYF.

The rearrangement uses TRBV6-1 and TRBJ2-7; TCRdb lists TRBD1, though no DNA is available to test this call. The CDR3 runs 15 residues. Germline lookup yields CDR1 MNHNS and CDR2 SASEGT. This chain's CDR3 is CASSDYAGGSYEQYF.

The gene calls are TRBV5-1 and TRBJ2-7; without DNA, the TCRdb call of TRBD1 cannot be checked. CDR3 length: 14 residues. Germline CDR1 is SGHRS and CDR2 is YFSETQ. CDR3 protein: CASSPVPNPYEQYF.

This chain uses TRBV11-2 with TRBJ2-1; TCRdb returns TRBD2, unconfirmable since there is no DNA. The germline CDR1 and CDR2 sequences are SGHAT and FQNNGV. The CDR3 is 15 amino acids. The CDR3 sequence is CASRKPGRSWGEQFF.

The CDR3 spells CASLPSGRGGRQYF. This rearrangement joins TRBV28 to TRBJ2-7; absent DNA, TCRdb's TRBD2 call cannot be checked. Germline V gene data show CDR1 as MDHEN and CDR2 as SYDVKM. The CDR3 consists of 14 residues.

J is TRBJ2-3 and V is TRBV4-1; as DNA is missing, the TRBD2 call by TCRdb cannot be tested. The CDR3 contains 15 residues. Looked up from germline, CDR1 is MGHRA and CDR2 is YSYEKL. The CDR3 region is CATTPREGATDTQYF.

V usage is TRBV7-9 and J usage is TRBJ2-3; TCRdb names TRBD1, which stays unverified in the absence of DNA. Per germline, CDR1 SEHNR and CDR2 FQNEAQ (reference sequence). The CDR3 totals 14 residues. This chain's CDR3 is CASRGGLGTDTQYF.

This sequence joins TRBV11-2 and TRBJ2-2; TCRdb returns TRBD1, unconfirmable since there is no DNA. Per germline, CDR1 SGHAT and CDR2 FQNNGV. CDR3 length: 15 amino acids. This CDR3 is CASSLDHRVGGELFF.

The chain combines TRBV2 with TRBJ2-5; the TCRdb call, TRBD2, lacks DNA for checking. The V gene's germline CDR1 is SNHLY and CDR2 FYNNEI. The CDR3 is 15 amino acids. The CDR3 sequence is CASRGGLAFWETQYF.

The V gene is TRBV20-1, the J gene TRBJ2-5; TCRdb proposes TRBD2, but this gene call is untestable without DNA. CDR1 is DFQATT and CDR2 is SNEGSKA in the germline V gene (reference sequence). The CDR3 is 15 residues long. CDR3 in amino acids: CSASWTSGRAETQYF.

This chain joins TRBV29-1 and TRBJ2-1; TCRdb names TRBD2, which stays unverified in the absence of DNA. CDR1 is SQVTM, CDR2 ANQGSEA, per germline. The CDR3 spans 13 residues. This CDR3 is CSWGTSGHNEQFF.